A selection of T cell receptor beta chains follows, all from one sample in a study of blood T cell repertoires in COVID-19. The assay was immunoSEQ multiplex PCR, and TCRdb's table has in-frame clones only and misses some. The sample consists of tens of thousands of clones, over 65% of them appearing once. Sequences were obtained from peripheral blood. Receptors were obtained from a human donor in a cohort sampled during active COVID-19. CDR3s include the opening cysteine and the closing phenylalanine or tryptophan. The D gene is left open where the match is weak. For some rows the clone size is stated as once, few or many, or as a class when expanded; others skip it.

j_call v_call d_call clone_size cdr3_nt cdr3_aa
TRBJ1-5 TRBV2 . . TGTGCCAGCACAGCGGAAGGGGGGCCCCAGCATTTT CASTAEGGPQHF
TRBJ1-3 TRBV6-5 . . TGTGCCATCAAGGAGGGGGGGACCATATATTTT CAIKEGGTIYF
TRBJ1-2 TRBV2 . few TGTGCCAGCAGGCGGACAGAATATGGCTACACCTTC CASRRTEYGYTF
TRBJ1-1 TRBV7-9 TRBD1 . TGTGCCAGCAGCTCACGGACAGGGGGCGTTGATGAAGCTTTCTTT CASSSRTGGVDEAFF
TRBJ1-6 TRBV7-8 . few TGTGCCAGCAGCCACGCGGATAATTCACCCCTCCACTTT CASSHADNSPLHF
TRBJ2-6 TRBV2 TRBD1 . TGTGCCAGCAGCAGACAGGGAGTTTCCCTCTCTGGGGCCAACGTCCTGACTTTC CASSRQGVSLSGANVLTF
TRBJ2-5 TRBV19 TRBD1 . TGTGCCAGTAGTATCCAAGTGGGACAGGGGCAAGAGACCCAGTACTTC CASSIQVGQGQETQYF
TRBJ2-5 TRBV5-1 . . TGCGCCAGCAGCCTAGGGAGGGGGGGAGAGACCCAGTACTTC CASSLGRGGETQYF
TRBJ2-6 TRBV19 . . TGTGCCAGTAGTATAAGTGGGGGGATTGGTGCCTCCGTCCTGACTTTC CASSISGGIGASVLTF
TRBJ1-5 TRBV2 TRBD1 few TGTGCCAGCGGCCGGGACAGAGGAAAAAATCAGCCCCAGCATTTT CASGRDRGKNQPQHF
TRBJ1-3 TRBV5-1 . . TGCGCCAGCAGCGCGGAGGGGGGAAACACCATATATTTT CASSAEGGNTIYF
TRBJ2-7 TRBV5-1 . . TGCGCCAGCAGCATGACTCCCGCAAACGAGCAGTACTTC CASSMTPANEQYF
TRBJ1-1 TRBV28 . . TGTGCCAGCAGTTTCCAAAAGACCGTCAAGGGGACTGAAGCTTTCTTT CASSFQKTVKGTEAFF
TRBJ2-1 TRBV4-1 TRBD1 . TGCGCCAGCAGCCAAGAGGGACAGGGGCACAATGAGCAGTTCTTC CASSQEGQGHNEQFF
TRBJ1-6 TRBV10-3 . . TGTGCCATCAGTGAGTTCGGGGGGGGTTCACCCCTCCACTTT CAISEFGGGSPLHF
TRBJ2-2 TRBV5-6 . . TGTGCCAGCAGCTTCCGGTATACGGAGCTGTTTTTT CASSFRYTELFF
TRBJ2-7 TRBV7-9 TRBD2 . TGTGCCAGCAGCTTAACTAGCGGGTTCTACGAGCAGTACTTC CASSLTSGFYEQYF
TRBJ2-3 TRBV15 . . TGTGCCACCAGCAGAGATATTGGGGGCGCAGATACGCAGTATTTT CATSRDIGGADTQYF
TRBJ2-2 TRBV11-2 TRBD2 . TGTGCCAGCAGCTTACGGGGCGGGGGGCCCAGTTTCACCGGGGAGCTGTTTTTT CASSLRGGGPSFTGELFF
TRBJ2-7 TRBV5-1 TRBD1 . TGCGCCAGCAGCTCGACAGGGGCCTACGAGCAGTACTTC CASSSTGAYEQYF
TRBJ2-5 TRBV5-1 . . TGCGCCAGCAGTAGATCTACCTGGGAGACCCAGTACTTC CASSRSTWETQYF
TRBJ2-6 TRBV24-1 . . TGTGCCACCAGTGATTTGGCGAGCTCTGGGGCCAACGTCCTGACTTTC CATSDLASSGANVLTF
TRBJ1-4 TRBV12-3/TRBV12-4 . . TGTGCCAGCAGTTTGCAGGGAAATGAAAAACTGTTTTTT CASSLQGNEKLFF
TRBJ2-2 TRBV27 TRBD2 . TGTGCCAGCAAACGTGGGGGGGCGAACACCGGGGAGCTGTTTTTT CASKRGGANTGELFF
TRBJ1-2 TRBV5-1 TRBD1 . TGCGCCAGCAGCCTACCACTGGACAGGGGTGGCTACACCTTC CASSLPLDRGGYTF
TRBJ2-7 TRBV10-2 TRBD2 . TGCGCCAGCAGTTGGACTAGCGGGAAGTACGAGCAGTACTTC CASSWTSGKYEQYF
TRBJ1-2 TRBV14 . . TGTGCCAGCAGCCTATATCGACGGGATGGCTACACCTTC CASSLYRRDGYTF
TRBJ2-6 TRBV4-1 TRBD1 . TGCGCCAGCAGCCAACCCGACAGGGGGATCACTGGGGCCAACGTCCTGACTTTC CASSQPDRGITGANVLTF
TRBJ1-2 TRBV5-1 TRBD1 . TGCGCCAGCAGCACCACAGGGGACTCAAGATGGGGCTACACCTTC CASSTTGDSRWGYTF
TRBJ2-4 TRBV6-5 TRBD2 . TGTGCCACCCGGGGGGAGGGCGGCAAAAACATTCAGTACTTC CATRGEGGKNIQYF
TRBJ2-3 TRBV9 TRBD2 . TGTGCCAGCAGCTCCAGGACTAGCGGGGGAGAGCTTCCTTTGAATACGCAGTATTTT CASSSRTSGGELPLNTQYF
TRBJ2-1 TRBV5-1 TRBD2 once TGCGCCAGCAGCTCGACTAACAGACTAGCGGGGGGTTACAATGAGCAGTTCTTC CASSSTNRLAGGYNEQFF
TRBJ2-3 TRBV3-1/TRBV3-2 TRBD2 . TGTGCCAGCAGCCAAGATCTGCGGGAGAAGTTAGATACGCAGTATTTT CASSQDLREKLDTQYF
TRBJ2-5 TRBV25-1 TRBD1 . TGTGCCAGCAGTGACATACGGACAGGGGGAGAGACCCAGTACTTC CASSDIRTGGETQYF
TRBJ2-2 TRBV7-9 . . TGTGCCAGCACCCCCCCTGGCTTGGCTACCGGGGAGCTGTTTTTT CASTPPGLATGELFF
TRBJ2-3 TRBV5-4 . . TGTGCCAGCAGCCCTCTCAGCGGGAGCACAGATACGCAGTATTTT CASSPLSGSTDTQYF
TRBJ2-2 TRBV2 . . TGTGCCAGCAGTGACTCGGCTAGTAACACCGGGGAGCTGTTTTTT CASSDSASNTGELFF
TRBJ2-1 TRBV10-3 TRBD2 once TGTGCCATCCGACTAGCGGGGTCCTCCTACAATGAGCAGTTCTTC CAIRLAGSSYNEQFF